These T cell receptor beta chains were read from a single sample in a study of human T cells and chemical hapten exposure. One entry per CDR3 protein, called by TCRdb with MiXCR from the RACE reads. In the table there are under 200,000 distinct CDR3 sequences, roughly 30% of which are singletons. This specimen was whole blood, taken in connection with sensitization to the hapten diphenylcyclopropenone (DPC). These receptors came from a young woman with alopecia areata. Some clones in this sample may be carry-over from other donors' samples. The CDR3 runs from the conserved cysteine through the conserved F or W. The D gene is left open where the match is weak. Rows may omit the clone size; those that give it use once, few, many or a size class.

V gene	D gene	clone size	J gene	CDR3 DNA	CDR3 protein
TRBV9	.	.	TRBJ2-3	TGTGCCAGCAACAGGGTGGGGACAGATACGCAGTATTTT	CASNRVGTDTQYF
TRBV6-2/TRBV6-3	.	.	TRBJ2-1	TGTGCCAGCAGCTCAGGGGCCCTAATTCCCTACAATGAGCAGTTCTTC	CASSSGALIPYNEQFF
TRBV29-1	TRBD2	.	TRBJ2-1	TGCAGCGTCTCCGGGACTAGCGGGAACCTAGATGAGCAGTTCTTC	CSVSGTSGNLDEQFF
TRBV5-1	TRBD2	few	TRBJ2-3	TGCGCCAGCAGCTTGCTCGTAGCGGGAGGAAGCACAGATACGCAGTATTTT	CASSLLVAGGSTDTQYF
TRBV29-1	.	few	TRBJ2-3	TGCAGCGTAGCGCTACGCCTCGATTCAGATACGCAGTATTTT	CSVALRLDSDTQYF
TRBV7-2	TRBD1	few	TRBJ1-1	TGTGCCAGCAGCTTTAGAGGGACAGGGGAGCTCACTGAAGCTTTCTTT	CASSFRGTGELTEAFF
TRBV7-8	.	.	TRBJ2-5	TGTGCCAGCAGCTTAGACGAGGGACGGGAGACCCAGTACTTC	CASSLDEGRETQYF
TRBV7-2	.	.	TRBJ1-2	TGTGCCAGCAGCTACGTGGCCAGGGGCGAAGATGGCTACACCTTC	CASSYVARGEDGYTF
TRBV4-1	.	.	TRBJ2-4	TGCGCCAGCAGCCAAGACTATGTCGCCATTCAGTACTTC	CASSQDYVAIQYF
TRBV4-1	.	few	TRBJ1-3	TGCGCCAGCAGCCAAGAAGTTCGGGGGCTCGCTGGAAACACCATATATTTT	CASSQEVRGLAGNTIYF
TRBV5-1	.	.	TRBJ1-3	TGCGCCAGCAGAAGTCAGCCCTCTGGAAACACCATATATTTT	CASRSQPSGNTIYF
TRBV28	TRBD1	few	TRBJ2-7	TGTGCCAGCAGTCCAACAGGGGGTATCTCCTACGAGCAGTACTTC	CASSPTGGISYEQYF
TRBV4-1	TRBD1	.	TRBJ2-1	TGCGCCAGCAGCCAAGGCGGGGTAGGACAGGGTGGCGACAATGAGCAGTTCTTC	CASSQGGVGQGGDNEQFF
TRBV10-3	TRBD2	few	TRBJ2-3	TGTGCCATCAGTGCGACTAGCGGGGGCACAGATACGCAGTATTTT	CAISATSGGTDTQYF
TRBV12-3/TRBV12-4	.	.	TRBJ2-7	TGTGCCAGCAGTTTAGGGCCTCTCAAGCAGTACTTC	CASSLGPLKQYF
TRBV10-3	.	.	TRBJ1-5	TGTGCCATCAGTGGAGGGCGCGGTCAGCCCCAGCATTTT	CAISGGRGQPQHF
TRBV5-1	.	.	TRBJ2-5	TGCGCCAGCAATGCTAACCAAGAGACCCAGTACTTC	CASNANQETQYF
TRBV28	.	few	TRBJ1-1	TGTGCCAGCAGTCCCCTCCGACGGAACACTGAAGCTTTCTTT	CASSPLRRNTEAFF
TRBV7-2	.	.	TRBJ1-3	TGTGCCAGCAGCCCTCGTGGGGTAGGAGGAAACACCATATATTTT	CASSPRGVGGNTIYF
TRBV11-2	.	many	TRBJ1-2	TGTGCCAGCAGCCCCGATCGGGGTTTTTATGGCTACACCTTC	CASSPDRGFYGYTF
TRBV18	.	.	TRBJ2-3	TGTGCCAGCTCACCACAAGCAGATACGCAGTATTTT	CASSPQADTQYF
TRBV6-2/TRBV6-3	TRBD2	few	TRBJ2-1	TGTGCCAGTTCTAGCGGGAGATGGGAAAGGGATGAGCAGTTCTTC	CASSSGRWERDEQFF
TRBV5-5	.	.	TRBJ2-5	TGTGCCAGCAGCTTGTTCAGGGTAGAGACCCAGTACTTC	CASSLFRVETQYF
TRBV4-1	TRBD1	.	TRBJ2-1	TGCGCCAGCAGCCACCCGGGACAGGGGTACAATGAGCAGTTCTTC	CASSHPGQGYNEQFF
TRBV29-1	TRBD1	.	TRBJ2-1	TGCAGCGTTTTGAACAGGGGGCGGGGGGAGCAGTTCTTC	CSVLNRGRGEQFF
TRBV12-3/TRBV12-4	.	.	TRBJ1-6	TGTGCCAGCGGACGACAATGGAATTCACCCCTCCACTTT	CASGRQWNSPLHF
TRBV28	.	few	TRBJ2-5	TGTGCCAGCAGTTTATGGGGGGGAATCGAGACCCAGTACTTC	CASSLWGGIETQYF
TRBV18	.	few	TRBJ1-1	TGTGCCAGCTCACCCACTCCCCATAAAACCACTGAAGCTTTCTTT	CASSPTPHKTTEAFF
TRBV20-1	.	.	TRBJ2-7	TGCAGTGCTAGAGTCAGCGCCGCCGAGCAGTACTTC	CSARVSAAEQYF
TRBV7-3	.	few	TRBJ1-6	TGTGCCAGCAGCTTGAGTGGGCGAAATTCACCCCTCCACTTT	CASSLSGRNSPLHF
TRBV28	.	many	TRBJ2-2	TGTGCCAGCAGTTTCCGGGGAGCCGGGGAGCTGTTTTTT	CASSFRGAGELFF
TRBV9	TRBD1	.	TRBJ1-1	TGTGCCAGCAGTCAAGGGACAGGCGGTGGGACTGAAGCTTTCTTT	CASSQGTGGGTEAFF
TRBV7-2	.	.	TRBJ2-2	TGTGCCAGCAGCTTGTGGGCCGGCGGGAACACCGGGGAGCTGTTTTTT	CASSLWAGGNTGELFF
TRBV5-1	.	.	TRBJ2-1	TGCGCCAGCCAGCTTGGAGGGGAGCAGTTCTTC	CASQLGGEQFF
TRBV28	TRBD1	many	TRBJ1-1	TGTGCCAGCAGGGCAGGGGGTAACACTGAAGCTTTCTTT	CASRAGGNTEAFF
TRBV19	TRBD1	few	TRBJ2-7	TGTGCCAGTAGTATAGTAGCCGGGACAGGGCACGAGCAGTACTTC	CASSIVAGTGHEQYF
TRBV20-1	.	.	TRBJ2-3	TGCAGTGCTCAGAGATCTAGCACAGATACGCAGTATTTT	CSAQRSSTDTQYF
TRBV28	.	.	TRBJ2-7	TGTGCCAGCAGTCCCCAATCGGGACCTCGATACGAGCAGTACTTC	CASSPQSGPRYEQYF
TRBV4-2	.	few	TRBJ2-2	TGTGCCAGCAGCCAAGCTCCAGGGGCCAACACCGGGGAGCTGTTTTTT	CASSQAPGANTGELFF
TRBV4-3	.	few	TRBJ2-1	TGCGCCAGCAGCCAAGGTTGGCGTCTTGAGCAGTTCTTC	CASSQGWRLEQFF
TRBV11-1	.	few	TRBJ1-1	TGTGCCAGCAGCCCGGAGATTGTGAACACTGAAGCTTTCTTT	CASSPEIVNTEAFF
TRBV20-1	.	.	TRBJ1-5	TGCAGTGCCGCGGCGTTCCAAGACCAGCCCCAGCATTTT	CSAAAFQDQPQHF
TRBV28	TRBD2	.	TRBJ2-7	TGTGCCAGCAGACCCCCCGTCGGGGGGGCCTACGAGCAGTACTTC	CASRPPVGGAYEQYF
TRBV28	TRBD1	few	TRBJ1-2	TGTGCCAGCAGAGCGGGACAGGGAAGATTTAACTATGGCTACACCTTC	CASRAGQGRFNYGYTF
TRBV29-1	.	.	TRBJ2-4	TGCAGCGTTACGACAGGACAGACCAAAAACATTCAGTACTTC	CSVTTGQTKNIQYF
TRBV28	.	few	TRBJ1-1	TGTGCCAGCAGTTTAGGGGGCATCGGGGGGCATGTCACTGAAGCTTTCTTT	CASSLGGIGGHVTEAFF
TRBV30	.	few	TRBJ1-5	TGTGCCTGGACCACCTCGAGGGGAGGGCCCCAGCATTTT	CAWTTSRGGPQHF
TRBV7-2	.	few	TRBJ2-7	TGTGCCAGCAGCTTATCCTGGGGGTCCTACGAGCAGTACTTC	CASSLSWGSYEQYF
TRBV7-6	TRBD1	.	TRBJ1-6	TGTGCCAGCAGCTTGCAGGGGGCGAATTCACCCCTCCACTTT	CASSLQGANSPLHF
TRBV3-1	.	.	TRBJ1-1	TGTGCCAGCAGCCCTTCTTTCCCCGTCGGCACTGAAGCTTTCTTT	CASSPSFPVGTEAFF
TRBV6-2/TRBV6-3	.	.	TRBJ1-1	TGTGCCCCCCCGGCAAGGGGGTGGTGGACTGAAGCTTTCTTT	CAPPARGWWTEAFF
TRBV5-1	TRBD2	.	TRBJ2-1	TGCGCCAGCAGCTTGGCCGGCGGGGGTTCGGATGAGCAGTTCTTC	CASSLAGGGSDEQFF
TRBV5-1	.	few	TRBJ2-7	TGCGCCAGCAGCCTGCTGGCTAGCGCCTCCTACGAGCAGTACTTC	CASSLLASASYEQYF